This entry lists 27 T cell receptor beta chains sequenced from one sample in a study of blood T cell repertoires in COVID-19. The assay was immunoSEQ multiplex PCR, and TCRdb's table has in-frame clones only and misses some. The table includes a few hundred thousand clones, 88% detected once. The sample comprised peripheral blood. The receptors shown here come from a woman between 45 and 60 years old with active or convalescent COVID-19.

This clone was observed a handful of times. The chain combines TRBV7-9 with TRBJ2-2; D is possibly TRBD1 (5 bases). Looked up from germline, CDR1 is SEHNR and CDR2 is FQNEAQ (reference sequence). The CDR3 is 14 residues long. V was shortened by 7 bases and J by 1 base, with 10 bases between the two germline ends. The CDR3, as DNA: TGTGCCAGCACCGGAACAGGGAACACCGGGGAGCTGTTTTTT. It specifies CASTGTGNTGELFF.

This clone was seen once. The CDR3 is CAIRSDRLNTEAFF. Written as DNA, the CDR3 is TGTGCCATCAGGTCAGACAGATTGAACACTGAAGCTTTCTTT. The chain uses TRBV10-3 and TRBJ1-1; D may be TRBD1 (5 bases). The V gene's germline CDR1 is ENHRY and CDR2 SYGVKD. Trimming took 6 bases from V and 0 from J, leaving 11 bases between them. The CDR3 is made up of 14 amino acids.

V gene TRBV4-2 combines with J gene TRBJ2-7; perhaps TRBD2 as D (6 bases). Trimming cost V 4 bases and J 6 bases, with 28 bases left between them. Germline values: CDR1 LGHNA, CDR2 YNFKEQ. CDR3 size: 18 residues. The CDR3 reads CASSPRWFGEDGSVEQYF. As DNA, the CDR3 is TGTGCCAGCAGCCCCAGATGGTTCGGGGAGGATGGTTCGGTCGAGCAGTACTTC.

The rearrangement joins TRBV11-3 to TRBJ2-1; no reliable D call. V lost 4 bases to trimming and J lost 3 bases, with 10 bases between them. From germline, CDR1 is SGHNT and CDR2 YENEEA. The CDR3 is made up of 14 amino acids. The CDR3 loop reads CASSYRTGYNEQFF. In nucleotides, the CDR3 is TGTGCCAGCAGCTACCGTACTGGCTACAATGAGCAGTTCTTC.

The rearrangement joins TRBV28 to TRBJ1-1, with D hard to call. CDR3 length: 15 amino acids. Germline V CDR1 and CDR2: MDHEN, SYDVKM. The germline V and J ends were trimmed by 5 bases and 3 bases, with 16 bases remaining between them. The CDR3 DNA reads TGTGCCAGCAGTCTAAGACGCGGGGTAGACACTGAAGCTTTCTTT. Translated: CASSLRRGVDTEAFF.

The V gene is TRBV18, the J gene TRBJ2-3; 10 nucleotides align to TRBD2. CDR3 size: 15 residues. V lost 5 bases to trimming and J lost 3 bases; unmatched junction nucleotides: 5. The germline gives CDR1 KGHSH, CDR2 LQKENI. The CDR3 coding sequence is TGTGCCAGCTCATCCCTACTAGCGGGAACAGATACGCAGTATTTT. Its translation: CASSSLLAGTDTQYF.

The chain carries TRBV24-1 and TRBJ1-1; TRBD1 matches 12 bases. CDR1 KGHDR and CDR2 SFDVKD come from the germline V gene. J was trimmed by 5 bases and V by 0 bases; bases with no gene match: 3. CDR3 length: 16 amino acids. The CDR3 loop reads CATSDLGTGGNTEAFF. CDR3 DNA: TGTGCCACCAGTGATTTGGGGACAGGGGGCAATACTGAAGCTTTCTTT.

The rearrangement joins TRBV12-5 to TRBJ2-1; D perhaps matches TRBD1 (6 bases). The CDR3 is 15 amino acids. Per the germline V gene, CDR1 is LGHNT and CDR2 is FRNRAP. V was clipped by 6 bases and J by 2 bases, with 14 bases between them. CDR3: CASGQNRAPYNEQFF. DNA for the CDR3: TGTGCTAGTGGCCAAAACAGGGCCCCCTACAATGAGCAGTTCTTC.

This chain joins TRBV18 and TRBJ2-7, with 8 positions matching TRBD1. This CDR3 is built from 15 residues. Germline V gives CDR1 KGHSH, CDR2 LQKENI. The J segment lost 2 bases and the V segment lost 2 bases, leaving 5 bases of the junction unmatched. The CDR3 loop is CASSPGTGTTYEQYF. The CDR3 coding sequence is TGTGCCAGCTCACCAGGGACAGGTACCACCTACGAGCAGTACTTC.

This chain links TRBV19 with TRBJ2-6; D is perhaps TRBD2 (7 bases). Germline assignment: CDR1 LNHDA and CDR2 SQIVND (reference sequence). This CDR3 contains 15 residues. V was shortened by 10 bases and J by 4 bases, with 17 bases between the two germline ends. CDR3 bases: TGTGCCACCCGTACCGGGGGGCCAGGGGCCAACGTCCTGACTTTC. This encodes CATRTGGPGANVLTF.

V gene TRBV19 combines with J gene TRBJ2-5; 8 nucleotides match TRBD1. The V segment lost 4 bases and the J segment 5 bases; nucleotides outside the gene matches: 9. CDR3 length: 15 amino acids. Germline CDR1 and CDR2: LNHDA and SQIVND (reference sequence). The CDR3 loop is CASSTLSTGVETQYF. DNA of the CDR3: TGTGCCAGTAGTACCCTTTCGACAGGGGTGGAGACCCAGTACTTC.

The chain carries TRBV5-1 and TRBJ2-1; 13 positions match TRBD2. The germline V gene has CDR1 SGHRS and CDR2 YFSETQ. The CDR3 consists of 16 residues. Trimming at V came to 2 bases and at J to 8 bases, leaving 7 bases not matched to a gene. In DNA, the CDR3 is TGCGCCAGCAGCTTTACTAGCGGGAGGGCCAGGGATGAGCAGTTCTTC. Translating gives CASSFTSGRARDEQFF.

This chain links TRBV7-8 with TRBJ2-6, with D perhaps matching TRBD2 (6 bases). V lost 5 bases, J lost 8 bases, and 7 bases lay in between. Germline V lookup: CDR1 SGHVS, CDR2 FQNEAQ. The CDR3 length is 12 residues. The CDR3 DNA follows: TGTGCCAGCAGCCGCGGGACCAACGTCCTGACTTTC. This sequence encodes CASSRGTNVLTF.

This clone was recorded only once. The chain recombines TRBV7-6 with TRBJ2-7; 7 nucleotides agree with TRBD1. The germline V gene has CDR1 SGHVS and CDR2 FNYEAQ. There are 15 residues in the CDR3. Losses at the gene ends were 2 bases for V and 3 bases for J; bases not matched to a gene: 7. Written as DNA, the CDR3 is TGTGCCAGCAGCTTAATACAGGGGAGTTTCTACGAGCAGTACTTC. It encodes CASSLIQGSFYEQYF.

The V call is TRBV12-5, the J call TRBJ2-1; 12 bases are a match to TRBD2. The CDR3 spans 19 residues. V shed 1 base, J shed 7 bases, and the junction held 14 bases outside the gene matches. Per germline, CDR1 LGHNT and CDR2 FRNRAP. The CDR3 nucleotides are TGTGCTAGTGGTTTGGCAGGGTCGGCTAGCGGGAGGGGTGTGAATGAGCAGTTCTTC. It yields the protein CASGLAGSASGRGVNEQFF.

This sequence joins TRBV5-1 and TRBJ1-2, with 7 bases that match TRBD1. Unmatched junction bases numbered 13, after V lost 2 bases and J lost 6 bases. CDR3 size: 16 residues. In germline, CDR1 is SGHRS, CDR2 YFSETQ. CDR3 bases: TGCGCCAGCAGCTTTAAGGGGGCGCAGGGACGGGATGGCTACACCTTC. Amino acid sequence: CASSFKGAQGRDGYTF.

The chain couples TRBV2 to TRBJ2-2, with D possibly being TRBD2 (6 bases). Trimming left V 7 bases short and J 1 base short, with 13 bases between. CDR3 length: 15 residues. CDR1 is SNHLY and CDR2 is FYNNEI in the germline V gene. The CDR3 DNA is TGTGCCAGCAAGATAGAGGAGGGGAACACCGGGGAGCTGTTTTTT. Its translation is CASKIEEGNTGELFF.

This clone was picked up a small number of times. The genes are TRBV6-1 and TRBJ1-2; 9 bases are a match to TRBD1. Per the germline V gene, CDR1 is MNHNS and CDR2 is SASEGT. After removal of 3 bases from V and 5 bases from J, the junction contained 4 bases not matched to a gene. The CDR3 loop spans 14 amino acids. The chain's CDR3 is CASSELGTGYGYTF. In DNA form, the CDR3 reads TGTGCCAGCAGTGAGTTAGGGACAGGGTATGGCTACACCTTC.

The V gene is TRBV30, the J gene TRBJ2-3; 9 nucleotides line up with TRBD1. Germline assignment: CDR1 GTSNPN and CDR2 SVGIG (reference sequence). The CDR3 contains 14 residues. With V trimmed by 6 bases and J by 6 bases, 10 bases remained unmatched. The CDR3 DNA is TGTGCCTGCGCACCCGGGACAGGGTTTGATACGCAGTATTTT. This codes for CACAPGTGFDTQYF.

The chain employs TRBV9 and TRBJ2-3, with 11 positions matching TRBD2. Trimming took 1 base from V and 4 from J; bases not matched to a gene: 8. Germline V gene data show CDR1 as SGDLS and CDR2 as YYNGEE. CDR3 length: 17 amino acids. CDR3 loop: CASSVRVAGGKSDTQYF. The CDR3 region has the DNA TGTGCCAGCAGCGTAAGGGTAGCGGGGGGGAAGTCAGATACGCAGTATTTT.

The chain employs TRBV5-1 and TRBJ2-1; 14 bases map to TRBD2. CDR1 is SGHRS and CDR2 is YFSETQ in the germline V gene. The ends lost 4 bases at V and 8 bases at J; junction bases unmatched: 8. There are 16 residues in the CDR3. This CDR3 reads CASSPGTSGSVDEQFF. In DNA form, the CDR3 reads TGCGCCAGCAGCCCGGGGACTAGCGGGAGTGTTGATGAGCAGTTCTTC.

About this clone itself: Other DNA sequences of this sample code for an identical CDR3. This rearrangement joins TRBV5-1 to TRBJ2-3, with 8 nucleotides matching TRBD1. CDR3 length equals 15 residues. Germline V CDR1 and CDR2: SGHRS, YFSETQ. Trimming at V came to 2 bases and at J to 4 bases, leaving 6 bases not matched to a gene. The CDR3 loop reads CASSLGQGTPDTQYF. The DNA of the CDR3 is TGCGCCAGCAGCTTAGGACAGGGAACCCCAGATACGCAGTATTTT.

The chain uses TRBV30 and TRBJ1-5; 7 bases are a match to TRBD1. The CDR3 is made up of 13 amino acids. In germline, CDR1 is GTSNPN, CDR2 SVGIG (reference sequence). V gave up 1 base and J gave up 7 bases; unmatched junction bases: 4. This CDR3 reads CAWSGNRGQPQHF. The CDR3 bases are TGTGCCTGGAGTGGGAACAGGGGCCAGCCCCAGCATTTT.

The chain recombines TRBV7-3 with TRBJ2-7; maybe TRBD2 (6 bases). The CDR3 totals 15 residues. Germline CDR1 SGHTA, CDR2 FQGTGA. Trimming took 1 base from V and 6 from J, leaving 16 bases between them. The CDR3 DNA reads TGTGCCAGCAGCTTAAATTGGGCTAGCGTTGGCGAGCAGTACTTC. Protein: CASSLNWASVGEQYF.

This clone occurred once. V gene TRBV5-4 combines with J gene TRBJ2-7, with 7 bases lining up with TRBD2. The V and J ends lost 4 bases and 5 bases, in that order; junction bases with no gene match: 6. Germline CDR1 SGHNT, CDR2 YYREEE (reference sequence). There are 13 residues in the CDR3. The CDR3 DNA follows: TGTGCCAGCAGCACCTCCGGGACTAACGAGCAGTACTTC. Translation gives CASSTSGTNEQYF.

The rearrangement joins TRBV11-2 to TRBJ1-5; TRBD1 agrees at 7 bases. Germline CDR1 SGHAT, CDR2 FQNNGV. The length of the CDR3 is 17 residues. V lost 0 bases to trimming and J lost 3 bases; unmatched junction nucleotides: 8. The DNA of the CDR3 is TGTGCCAGCAGCTTAGATGAGGGGGACAGATTCAATCAGCCCCAGCATTTT. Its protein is CASSLDEGDRFNQPQHF.

DNA of the CDR3: TGTGCCAGCAGCCGATGGGGAGGGTACGAGCAGTACTTC. This sequence encodes CASSRWGGYEQYF. The chain carries TRBV14 and TRBJ2-7; 7 positions match TRBD2. The V gene's germline CDR1 is SGHDN and CDR2 FVKESK. The CDR3 length is 13 residues. V shed 4 bases, J shed 4 bases, and the junction held 4 bases outside the gene matches.